The present T cell receptor beta chain was sequenced within a study of T cells in Graves' hyperthyroidism and ophthalmopathy. This clonotype appeared many times. Its antigen is unidentified. Regarding the study as a whole: Ophthalmopathy prediction by the model preceded onset by a median roughly 6 months. Also found in blood were most expanded thyroid clonotypes above 0.001.

The germline V gene has CDR1 LNHDA and CDR2 SQIVND (reference sequence). Losses at the gene ends were 6 bases for V and 7 bases for J; bases not matched to a gene: 18. The CDR3 runs to 18 residues. Hyperthyroidism was newly diagnosed in patients aged 18 to 65 (duration under 2 months). Amplified regions were TCR beta CDR3 sequences from RNA transcripts. With the HTBI primer set, the TCR CDR3 went through a first round of RT-PCR. One entry per CDR3 protein results from TCRdb running MiXCR on the multiplex PCR reads. The data show about 290,000 distinct CDR3 sequences, about 14% seen once. This TCR was recovered from a woman in her 30s with Graves' hyperthyroidism that later progressed to Graves' ophthalmopathy. The chain has TRBV19 and TRBJ2-1, with 10 bases identical to TRBD2. Sequencing was performed on blood. The CDR3 nucleotides are TGTGCCAGTAGCCCGCGCGGTCAGCGGGAGGGCCGGGGGAATGAGCAGTTCTTC. Translation: CASSPRGQREGRGNEQFF.